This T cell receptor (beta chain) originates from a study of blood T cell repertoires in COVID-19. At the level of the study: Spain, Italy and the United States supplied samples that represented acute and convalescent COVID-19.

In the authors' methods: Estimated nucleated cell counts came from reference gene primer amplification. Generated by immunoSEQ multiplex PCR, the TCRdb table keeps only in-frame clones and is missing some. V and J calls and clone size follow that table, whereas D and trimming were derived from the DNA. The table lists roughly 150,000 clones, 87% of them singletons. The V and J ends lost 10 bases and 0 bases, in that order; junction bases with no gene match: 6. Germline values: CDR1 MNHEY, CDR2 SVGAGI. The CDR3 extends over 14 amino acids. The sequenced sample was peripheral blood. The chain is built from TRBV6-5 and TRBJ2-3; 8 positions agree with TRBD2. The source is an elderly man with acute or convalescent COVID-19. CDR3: CATHSGTSTDTQYF. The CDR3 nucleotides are TGTGCCACACATAGCGGGACTAGCACAGATACGCAGTATTTT.